This T cell receptor (beta chain) appears in the sequencing data of a study of blood T cell repertoires in COVID-19. V gave up 2 bases and J gave up 9 bases; unmatched junction bases: 8. The CDR3 runs to 16 residues. CDR1 and CDR2 (germline): SGDLS, YYNGEE. Using immunoSEQ multiplex PCR, the repertoire was profiled, and TCRdb retains in-frame clones only, with some absent. This sample has about 210,000 clones, with 75% to 85% found just once. This clonotype originated in a man aged 25 to 40 with acute COVID-19. Input material: PBMCs or T cells enriched from blood (not recorded which). The genes are TRBV9 and TRBJ2-1, with 13 bases identical to TRBD2. The CDR3 protein is CASSVSLAGGPAEQFF. As DNA, the CDR3 is TGTGCCAGCAGCGTCTCACTAGCGGGGGGGCCGGCTGAGCAGTTCTTC.